The rows below give T cell receptor beta chains drawn from one sample of a study of OX40 agonist ivuxolimab in advanced cancers. Sequencing used immunoSEQ multiplex PCR; TCRdb keeps in-frame clones, though not all of them. This sample has roughly 71,000 clones; 75% to 80% occur once, and the top ten carry around 1.5%. The specimen comprised CD4+ or CD8+ T cells sorted from blood, sampled in a trial of the OX40 agonist ivuxolimab. These receptors originate from an adult with an advanced solid tumor such as melanoma, head and neck, liver or kidney cancer. Each CDR3 is given with its conserved first and last residue. Each record gives: J gene, D gene, V gene, clone size, CDR3 protein, CDR3 DNA. The D gene is left open where the match is weak. Not every row has a clone size; where given, it reads once, few, many or a size class.

j_gene: TRBJ1-5; d_gene: .; v_gene: TRBV5-8; abundance: .; CDR3aa: CASNKPLGGGLPQHF; CDR3nt: TGTGCCAGCAACAAACCCCTCGGCGGGGGTTTGCCCCAGCATTTT
j_gene: TRBJ2-7; d_gene: .; v_gene: TRBV19; abundance: .; CDR3aa: CASSPSGTGAYEQYF; CDR3nt: TGTGCCAGTAGTCCCTCAGGAACAGGAGCCTACGAGCAGTACTTC
j_gene: TRBJ2-7; d_gene: .; v_gene: TRBV6-5; abundance: .; CDR3aa: CASSYFGDFYEQYF; CDR3nt: TGTGCCAGCAGTTACTTCGGGGACTTCTACGAGCAGTACTTC
j_gene: TRBJ2-1; d_gene: .; v_gene: TRBV2; abundance: .; CDR3aa: CASSPGEFLNEQFF; CDR3nt: TGTGCCAGCAGCCCGGGGGAGTTCCTCAATGAGCAGTTCTTC
j_gene: TRBJ2-6; d_gene: .; v_gene: TRBV6-5; abundance: .; CDR3aa: CASSYSTGSGANVLTF; CDR3nt: TGTGCCAGCAGTTACTCGACGGGATCTGGGGCCAACGTCCTGACTTTC
j_gene: TRBJ1-3; d_gene: TRBD1; v_gene: TRBV6-6; abundance: .; CDR3aa: CASSYDRDGNTIYF; CDR3nt: TGTGCCAGCAGTTACGACAGGGACGGAAACACCATATATTTT
j_gene: TRBJ1-1; d_gene: .; v_gene: TRBV4-2; abundance: .; CDR3aa: CASSQDYLNTEAFF; CDR3nt: TGTGCCAGCAGCCAAGATTATTTGAACACTGAAGCTTTCTTT
j_gene: TRBJ2-7; d_gene: .; v_gene: TRBV6-5; abundance: .; CDR3aa: CASSYSLDGAYEQYF; CDR3nt: TGTGCCAGCAGTTACTCCCTAGACGGAGCCTACGAGCAGTACTTC
j_gene: TRBJ1-4; d_gene: TRBD1; v_gene: TRBV9; abundance: .; CDR3aa: CASGGQYSSGKLFF; CDR3nt: TGTGCCAGCGGGGGACAGTACTCTTCAGGAAAACTGTTTTTT
j_gene: TRBJ2-5; d_gene: TRBD1; v_gene: TRBV11-2; abundance: .; CDR3aa: CASSLGQGTWETQYF; CDR3nt: TGTGCCAGCAGCTTAGGACAGGGTACGTGGGAGACCCAGTACTTC
j_gene: TRBJ2-7; d_gene: TRBD1; v_gene: TRBV9; abundance: .; CDR3aa: CASSVRTGGPYEQYF; CDR3nt: TGTGCCAGCAGCGTTCGGACAGGGGGACCCTACGAGCAGTACTTC
j_gene: TRBJ1-2; d_gene: TRBD1; v_gene: TRBV6-5; abundance: .; CDR3aa: CASKGGDYGYTF; CDR3nt: TGTGCCAGCAAAGGGGGCGACTATGGCTACACCTTC
j_gene: TRBJ2-1; d_gene: TRBD1; v_gene: TRBV10-2; abundance: .; CDR3aa: CASSRGQGANNEQFF; CDR3nt: TGCGCCAGCAGTCGCGGACAGGGGGCGAACAATGAGCAGTTCTTC
j_gene: TRBJ2-1; d_gene: .; v_gene: TRBV7-8; abundance: few; CDR3aa: CASSLANSGYGYNEQFF; CDR3nt: TGTGCCAGCAGCTTAGCGAATAGCGGCTACGGGTACAATGAGCAGTTCTTC
j_gene: TRBJ2-1; d_gene: .; v_gene: TRBV10-2; abundance: once; CDR3aa: CASSDGFGGEQFF; CDR3nt: TGCGCCAGCAGTGACGGGTTTGGCGGTGAGCAGTTCTTC
j_gene: TRBJ1-4; d_gene: .; v_gene: TRBV7-9; abundance: .; CDR3aa: CASSTRQNEKLFF; CDR3nt: TGTGCCAGCAGCACTCGGCAAAATGAAAAACTGTTTTTT
j_gene: TRBJ2-3; d_gene: TRBD1; v_gene: TRBV19; abundance: .; CDR3aa: CASSIGRIRDRATDTQYF; CDR3nt: TGTGCCAGTAGTATAGGCCGAATCCGGGACAGGGCGACAGATACGCAGTATTTT
j_gene: TRBJ2-7; d_gene: .; v_gene: TRBV6-5; abundance: .; CDR3aa: CASRIRDSLYEQYF; CDR3nt: TGTGCCAGCAGGATCCGGGACTCCCTCTACGAGCAGTACTTC
j_gene: TRBJ1-6; d_gene: .; v_gene: TRBV6-5; abundance: .; CDR3aa: CASSYSILQASPLHF; CDR3nt: TGTGCCAGCAGTTACTCGATCTTGCAGGCTTCACCCCTCCACTTT
j_gene: TRBJ1-3; d_gene: .; v_gene: TRBV11-2; abundance: few; CDR3aa: CASSLVSVGNTIYF; CDR3nt: TGTGCCAGCAGCTTAGTCTCGGTTGGAAACACCATATATTTT
j_gene: TRBJ1-1; d_gene: TRBD1; v_gene: TRBV6-1; abundance: .; CDR3aa: CASCQGGFVNTEAFF; CDR3nt: TGTGCCAGCTGCCAGGGGGGGTTCGTGAACACTGAAGCTTTCTTT
j_gene: TRBJ2-1; d_gene: TRBD1; v_gene: TRBV6-5; abundance: .; CDR3aa: CASRRATGGEQFF; CDR3nt: TGTGCCAGCAGAAGGGCGACAGGGGGTGAGCAGTTCTTC
j_gene: TRBJ1-6; d_gene: TRBD1; v_gene: TRBV4-2; abundance: .; CDR3aa: CASSQDGSGGYYNSPLHF; CDR3nt: TGTGCCAGCAGCCAAGACGGGTCAGGGGGCTACTATAATTCACCCCTCCACTTT
j_gene: TRBJ1-5; d_gene: TRBD1; v_gene: TRBV18; abundance: .; CDR3aa: CASRGQGGSNQPQHF; CDR3nt: TGTGCCAGCCGAGGACAGGGTGGGAGCAATCAGCCCCAGCATTTT
j_gene: TRBJ2-2; d_gene: .; v_gene: TRBV6-4; abundance: .; CDR3aa: CASSPASGGSGELFF; CDR3nt: TGTGCCAGCAGTCCGGCCAGTGGGGGATCGGGGGAGCTGTTTTTT
j_gene: TRBJ2-1; d_gene: TRBD1; v_gene: TRBV7-9; abundance: .; CDR3aa: CASSLSGGIEQFF; CDR3nt: TGTGCCAGCAGCTTGTCAGGGGGCATTGAGCAGTTCTTC
j_gene: TRBJ2-3; d_gene: .; v_gene: TRBV5-1; abundance: .; CDR3aa: CASSRQASTDTQYF; CDR3nt: TGCGCCAGCAGTAGACAGGCTAGCACAGATACGCAGTATTTT
j_gene: TRBJ2-3; d_gene: TRBD1; v_gene: TRBV5-8; abundance: .; CDR3aa: CASSSWDRATDTQYF; CDR3nt: TGTGCCAGCAGCTCGTGGGACAGGGCTACAGATACGCAGTATTTT
j_gene: TRBJ2-1; d_gene: .; v_gene: TRBV18; abundance: few; CDR3aa: CASSPSSEGGRNEQFF; CDR3nt: TGTGCCAGCTCACCCTCGTCGGAGGGGGGTCGGAATGAGCAGTTCTTC
j_gene: TRBJ2-5; d_gene: .; v_gene: TRBV18; abundance: .; CDR3aa: CASSNQETQYF; CDR3nt: TGTGCCAGCTCAAATCAAGAGACCCAGTACTTC
j_gene: TRBJ2-3; d_gene: TRBD1; v_gene: TRBV27; abundance: .; CDR3aa: CASGRGQGLDTQYF; CDR3nt: TGTGCCAGCGGGAGAGGACAGGGTCTAGATACGCAGTATTTT
j_gene: TRBJ2-7; d_gene: .; v_gene: TRBV28; abundance: .; CDR3aa: CASSLGALYEQYF; CDR3nt: TGTGCCAGCAGTTTGGGGGCCCTATACGAGCAGTACTTC
j_gene: TRBJ2-1; d_gene: TRBD2; v_gene: TRBV7-3; abundance: .; CDR3aa: CASSLITLAGGPGNEQFF; CDR3nt: TGTGCCAGCAGCTTAATTACGCTAGCGGGAGGCCCGGGCAATGAGCAGTTCTTC
j_gene: TRBJ1-2; d_gene: .; v_gene: TRBV30; abundance: .; CDR3aa: CAWSGLGGSYGYTF; CDR3nt: TGTGCCTGGAGTGGTCTGGGGGGCTCCTATGGCTACACCTTC
j_gene: TRBJ1-1; d_gene: .; v_gene: TRBV5-8; abundance: few; CDR3aa: CASNPGPANTEAFF; CDR3nt: TGTGCCAGCAACCCAGGGCCGGCGAACACTGAAGCTTTCTTT
j_gene: TRBJ2-7; d_gene: .; v_gene: TRBV7-2; abundance: .; CDR3aa: CASSLAGGAPATTYEQYF; CDR3nt: TGTGCCAGCAGCTTAGCAGGTGGGGCACCAGCTACCACCTACGAGCAGTACTTC
j_gene: TRBJ2-2; d_gene: TRBD2; v_gene: TRBV7-3; abundance: .; CDR3aa: CASSYLAGDTGELFF; CDR3nt: TGTGCCAGCAGCTACCTAGCGGGGGACACCGGGGAGCTGTTTTTT
j_gene: TRBJ2-1; d_gene: TRBD1; v_gene: TRBV30; abundance: .; CDR3aa: CAWINRGTYNEQFF; CDR3nt: TGTGCCTGGATCAACAGGGGGACCTACAATGAGCAGTTCTTC
j_gene: TRBJ1-1; d_gene: .; v_gene: TRBV29-1; abundance: .; CDR3aa: CSVGSMDGEAFF; CDR3nt: TGCAGCGTTGGGTCAATGGACGGTGAAGCTTTCTTT
j_gene: TRBJ2-1; d_gene: .; v_gene: TRBV7-3; abundance: .; CDR3aa: CASSLNALGAPYNEQFF; CDR3nt: TGTGCCAGCAGCTTAAATGCGTTGGGTGCCCCCTACAATGAGCAGTTCTTC
j_gene: TRBJ2-5; d_gene: TRBD1; v_gene: TRBV5-4; abundance: .; CDR3aa: CASSLGQGIEETQYF; CDR3nt: TGTGCCAGCAGCTTGGGACAGGGTATCGAAGAGACCCAGTACTTC
j_gene: TRBJ2-3; d_gene: TRBD1; v_gene: TRBV6-6; abundance: .; CDR3aa: CASSRGDREADTQYF; CDR3nt: TGTGCCAGCAGTCGGGGGGACAGGGAGGCAGATACGCAGTATTTT
j_gene: TRBJ2-1; d_gene: .; v_gene: TRBV19; abundance: .; CDR3aa: CASKEVGGKQFF; CDR3nt: TGTGCCAGTAAGGAGGTAGGGGGGAAGCAGTTCTTC
j_gene: TRBJ1-5; d_gene: TRBD1; v_gene: TRBV5-8; abundance: .; CDR3aa: CASSLGQGSNQPQHF; CDR3nt: TGTGCCAGCAGCTTGGGACAGGGGAGCAATCAGCCCCAGCATTTT
j_gene: TRBJ2-2; d_gene: TRBD2; v_gene: TRBV5-1; abundance: .; CDR3aa: CASSLDSGPNTGELFF; CDR3nt: TGCGCCAGCAGCTTGGATAGCGGGCCGAACACCGGGGAGCTGTTTTTT
j_gene: TRBJ2-5; d_gene: TRBD2; v_gene: TRBV30; abundance: .; CDR3aa: CAWSPGLAGVETQYF; CDR3nt: TGTGCCTGGAGTCCGGGACTAGCGGGGGTGGAGACCCAGTACTTC
j_gene: TRBJ2-3; d_gene: TRBD2; v_gene: TRBV2; abundance: .; CDR3aa: CASSPGSSGVQYF; CDR3nt: TGTGCCAGCAGTCCTGGTTCTAGCGGGGTACAGTATTTT
j_gene: TRBJ1-1; d_gene: .; v_gene: TRBV19; abundance: .; CDR3aa: CASSMMGVTEAFF; CDR3nt: TGTGCCAGTAGTATGATGGGGGTCACTGAAGCTTTCTTT
j_gene: TRBJ2-3; d_gene: TRBD2; v_gene: TRBV5-4; abundance: .; CDR3aa: CASSSGTSISYTQYF; CDR3nt: TGTGCCAGCAGCAGCGGGACTAGTATTTCCTATACGCAGTATTTT
j_gene: TRBJ1-2; d_gene: TRBD1; v_gene: TRBV18; abundance: .; CDR3aa: CASSPPGQGGTNYGYTF; CDR3nt: TGTGCCAGCTCACCACCGGGACAGGGGGGTACTAACTATGGCTACACCTTC
j_gene: TRBJ2-3; d_gene: .; v_gene: TRBV7-5; abundance: once; CDR3aa: CARSGLATSTDTQYF; CDR3nt: TGTGCCAGAAGCGGGCTAGCGACTAGCACAGATACGCAGTATTTT
j_gene: TRBJ1-2; d_gene: .; v_gene: TRBV14; abundance: few; CDR3aa: CASSPLERGYTF; CDR3nt: TGTGCCAGCAGCCCACTGGAGCGGGGCTACACCTTC
j_gene: TRBJ1-1; d_gene: .; v_gene: TRBV2; abundance: .; CDR3aa: CASSEQDIRTEAFF; CDR3nt: TGTGCCAGCAGTGAACAGGATATTAGAACTGAAGCTTTCTTT
j_gene: TRBJ1-4; d_gene: TRBD1; v_gene: TRBV7-9; abundance: .; CDR3aa: CASSEGQTGREKLFF; CDR3nt: TGTGCCAGCAGCGAGGGCCAGACAGGGAGGGAAAAACTGTTTTTT
j_gene: TRBJ1-5; d_gene: .; v_gene: TRBV5-1; abundance: .; CDR3aa: CASIARLVFPISNQPQHF; CDR3nt: TGCGCCAGCATTGCACGGCTAGTCTTCCCCATTAGCAATCAGCCCCAGCATTTT
j_gene: TRBJ2-1; d_gene: TRBD1; v_gene: TRBV5-1; abundance: few; CDR3aa: CASSLATGATGNEQFF; CDR3nt: TGCGCCAGCAGCTTGGCCACAGGGGCGACTGGGAATGAGCAGTTCTTC
j_gene: TRBJ1-3; d_gene: TRBD1; v_gene: TRBV4-2; abundance: .; CDR3aa: CASSQDRGQGSNTIYF; CDR3nt: TGTGCCAGCAGCCAAGATCGGGGACAGGGGTCGAACACCATATATTTT
j_gene: TRBJ2-1; d_gene: TRBD1; v_gene: TRBV19; abundance: .; CDR3aa: CASSFQTRDRGRVSNEQFF; CDR3nt: TGTGCCAGTAGTTTCCAAACCCGGGACAGGGGGAGGGTATCCAATGAGCAGTTCTTC
j_gene: TRBJ1-5; d_gene: .; v_gene: TRBV19; abundance: .; CDR3aa: CASSMVGGGQPQHF; CDR3nt: TGTGCCAGTAGTATGGTAGGGGGTGGCCAGCCCCAGCATTTT